The 24 T cell receptor beta chains listed next were all sequenced from one sample in a study of neurological immune-mediated disorders. In TCRdb, the 5' RACE reads were re-called with MiXCR into one record per CDR3 protein. The table records tens of thousands of distinct CDR3 sequences, approximately 10% of them present only once. The sequenced sample was PBMCs. The receptors originated from a man aged 70 or older with HTLV-1-associated myelopathy (HAM/TSP).

This clonotype was detected ten times or more. The chain employs TRBV6-5 and TRBJ2-7, with TRBD1 matching over 8 bases. CDR1 and CDR2 (germline): MNHEY, SVGAGI. This CDR3 spans 16 amino acids. With 4 bases clipped from V and 1 base from J, the junction kept 9 bases outside the gene matches. The CDR3 loop is CASSFLGGTGSYEQYF. CDR3 bases: TGTGCCAGCAGTTTCCTCGGAGGGACAGGATCCTACGAGCAGTACTTC.

This clonotype came up many times. The chain joins TRBV7-9 to TRBJ2-3, with 8 bases matching TRBD1. In germline, CDR1 is SEHNR, CDR2 FQNEAQ (reference sequence). The CDR3 sequence is 15 residues long. V shed 4 bases and J 4 bases; nucleotides not matched to a gene: 7. CDR3 coding DNA: TGTGCCAGCAGCTACTCCCCAGGGGGCGCAGATACGCAGTATTTT. Protein product: CASSYSPGGADTQYF.

V and J are TRBV24-1 and TRBJ2-2; 10 nucleotides agree with TRBD1. The V and J ends lost 4 bases and 7 bases, in that order; junction bases with no gene match: 8. The CDR3 sequence is 16 residues long. Germline V CDR1 and CDR2: KGHDR, SFDVKD. CDR3 coding DNA: TGTGCCACCAGTGACCAGGACAGGGGGAGGTTCGGGGAGCTGTTTTTT. Protein product: CATSDQDRGRFGELFF.

Notes on this clonotype: With a much larger clone just one base away, this may be a read error. The chain has TRBV11-2 and TRBJ2-2; D gene uncertain. In germline, CDR1 is SGHAT, CDR2 FQNNGV. The CDR3 length is 16 residues. V lost 1 base, J lost 6 bases, and 15 bases lay in between. The CDR3 reads CASSLVGMGLAGELFF. In nucleotides, the CDR3 is TGTGCCAGCAGCTTAGTGGGAATGGGTCTTGCCGGGGAGCTGTTTTTT.

This clonotype was detected ten times or more. This sequence joins TRBV4-1 and TRBJ1-4; no clear D gene. Germline-derived CDR1 and CDR2 are MGHRA and YSYEKL. V was pared by 0 bases and J by 5 bases, with 13 bases between. CDR3 length equals 16 residues. This CDR3 is CASSQDRRELNEKLFF. The CDR3 nucleotides are TGCGCCAGCAGCCAAGATCGGAGGGAATTGAATGAAAAACTGTTTTTT.

This clonotype was observed at least ten times. CDR3: CASSTERKGDEQFF. The CDR3 nucleotides are TGCGCCAGCAGCACGGAGAGGAAGGGCGATGAGCAGTTCTTC. This chain connects TRBV5-1 to TRBJ2-1; D remains unclear. The germline V and J ends were trimmed by 4 bases and 8 bases, with 16 bases remaining between them. The CDR3 contains 14 residues. Germline CDR1 is SGHRS and CDR2 is YFSETQ.

This clonotype has a count of ten or more. The chain is built from TRBV7-8 and TRBJ2-3; TRBD2 matches 12 bases. Germline CDR1 and CDR2: SGHVS and FQNEAQ. V dropped 7 bases and J dropped 2; count of bases not matched to a gene: 7. The CDR3 runs 16 residues. CDR3 sequence (DNA): TGTGCCAGCACTCGACTAGCGGGAGAGAACACAGATACGCAGTATTTT. The encoded protein is CASTRLAGENTDTQYF.

Turning to this clonotype: Mismatch with germline at one junction end may stem from a read error. The chain has TRBV20-1 and TRBJ2-3; no clear D gene. The germline V gene has CDR1 DFQATT and CDR2 SNEGSKA (reference sequence). The CDR3 sequence is 12 residues long. The chain's CDR3 is CSARPAANTQYF. The CDR3 DNA reads TGCAGTGCCAGACCGGCAGCAAATACGCAATATTTT.

In its sample, this clonotype was seen many times. This chain connects TRBV12-3 or TRBV12-4 to TRBJ2-1; D uncertain. V was shortened by 1 base and J by 8 bases, with 9 bases between the two germline ends. CDR3 size: 13 residues. CDR3 in amino acids: CASSLGLFHEQFF. DNA for the CDR3: TGTGCCAGCAGTTTAGGCCTGTTCCATGAGCAGTTCTTC.

In this sample, this clonotype turned up many times. V gene TRBV5-1 combines with J gene TRBJ2-3; no clear D gene. The CDR3 totals 14 residues. CDR1 and CDR2 (germline): SGHRS, YFSETQ. Trimming stripped 0 bases from V and 9 bases from J, with 14 bases between. The CDR3 spells CASSLDSIGTTQYF. CDR3 DNA: TGCGCCAGCAGCTTGGATTCTATCGGCACGACGCAGTATTTT.

This rearrangement joins TRBV6-1 to TRBJ2-7, with D possibly TRBD1 on 5 matching bases. Looked up from germline, CDR1 is MNHNS and CDR2 is SASEGT. V dropped 3 bases and J dropped 0 bases, with 15 bases sitting between them. The CDR3 has 16 residues. The DNA for the CDR3 is TGTGCCAGCAGTGACGTTCTGACAGCCAGCTCCTACGAGCAGTACTTC. Translated, it gives CASSDVLTASSYEQYF.

This clonotype has at least ten counts. V is TRBV20-1 and J is TRBJ1-1; perhaps TRBD1 as D (6 bases). V lost 3 bases, J lost 6 bases, and 14 bases lay in between. Per germline, CDR1 DFQATT and CDR2 SNEGSKA (reference sequence). The CDR3 contains 13 residues. Written as DNA, the CDR3 is TGCAGTGCTAGCCCGGGGGCAGGCGCTGAAGCTTTCTTT. Translation: CSASPGAGAEAFF.

Comment on this clonotype: This may come from a read error, since a much larger clone is one base off. The chain is built from TRBV28 and TRBJ1-5; D ambiguous. This CDR3 contains 15 residues. Germline V gene lookup returns CDR1 MDHEN and CDR2 SYDVKM. The ends were cut back, 6 bases at V and 3 bases at J, with 15 bases in the middle. The CDR3 nucleotides are TGTGCCAGCAGACTATCGGGAGGGATCAATCAGCCCCAGCATTTT. As protein: CASRLSGGINQPQHF.

This clonotype was observed many times. The V and J genes are TRBV7-2 and TRBJ1-1, with D possibly being TRBD1 (5 bases). CDR3 length: 14 amino acids. The germline CDR1 and CDR2 sequences are SGHTA and FQGNSA. V was clipped by 1 base and J by 3 bases, with 9 bases between them. CDR3 amino acids: CASSLGPGDTEAFF. The CDR3 nucleotides read TGTGCCAGCAGCTTAGGGCCGGGGGACACTGAAGCTTTCTTT. Full variable domain (rest looked up from reference TRBV7-2 and TRBJ1-1): GAGVSQSPSNKVTEKGKDVELRCDPISGHTALYWYRQSLGQGLEFLIYFQGNSAPDKSGLPSDRFSAERTGGSVSTLTIQRTQQEDSAVYLCASSLGPGDTEAFFGQGTRLTVV.

This clonotype was detected many times. This rearrangement joins TRBV5-1 to TRBJ1-6; no definite D call. The CDR3 runs to 15 residues. From germline, CDR1 is SGHRS and CDR2 YFSETQ. The V gene lost 4 bases and the J gene lost 0 bases, with 8 bases spanning the gap. CDR3 in DNA: TGCGCCAGCAGCGGAAGGAGCTCCTATAATTCACCCCTCCACTTT. It specifies CASSGRSSYNSPLHF.

In its sample, this clonotype was seen many times. This chain uses TRBV6-2 or TRBV6-3 with TRBJ1-5, with D unresolved. With 7 bases removed from V and 0 bases from J, the gap between germline ends came to 4 bases. The CDR3 runs to 12 residues. CDR1 is MNHEY, CDR2 SVGEGT, per germline. CDR3 in DNA: TGTGCCAGCAAAGATAGCAATCAGCCCCAGCATTTT. This sequence encodes CASKDSNQPQHF.

This clonotype came up many times. CDR3 amino acids: CASSFSVRAGELFF. For the CDR3, the DNA is TGTGCCAGCAGTTTTAGCGTGAGGGCCGGGGAGCTGTTTTTT. This chain joins TRBV12-3 or TRBV12-4 and TRBJ2-2; possibly TRBD2 for D (5 bases). Trimming left V 3 bases short and J 6 bases short, with 11 bases between. The CDR3 is 14 amino acids.

This clonotype has ten or more counts. The chain has TRBV7-2 and TRBJ1-2; tentative D call: TRBD1 (6 bases). Germline V gene data show CDR1 as SGHTA and CDR2 as FQGNSA. With 4 bases removed from V and 4 bases from J, the gap between germline ends came to 13 bases. The length of the CDR3 is 14 residues. The CDR3 loop reads CASSSYTGTYGYTF. The CDR3 nucleotides read TGTGCCAGCAGCTCCTACACAGGGACCTATGGCTACACCTTC. Looking up the rest from reference TRBV7-2 and TRBJ1-2 gives the full variable domain: GAGVSQSPSNKVTEKGKDVELRCDPISGHTALYWYRQSLGQGLEFLIYFQGNSAPDKSGLPSDRFSAERTGGSVSTLTIQRTQQEDSAVYLCASSSYTGTYGYTFGSGTRLTVV.

This clonotype was observed a few times. This may come from a read error, since a much larger clone is one base off. The chain joins TRBV7-2 to TRBJ2-6; D might be TRBD2 (5 bases). Germline V gene sequence: CDR1 SGHTA, CDR2 FQGNSA. The CDR3 loop spans 14 amino acids. CDR3 sequence: CADAGGSGTNVLTF. The CDR3 region has the DNA TGTGCCGATGCGGGTGGGTCTGGGACCAACGTCCTGACTTTC.

In this sample, this clonotype turned up many times. The CDR3 DNA follows: TGTGCCATCAGCCGGACAGGGATGTCGGATACGCAGTATTTT. Translating gives CAISRTGMSDTQYF. The chain carries TRBV10-3 and TRBJ2-3; TRBD1 aligns across 8 bases. This CDR3 region has 14 residues. CDR1 is ENHRY and CDR2 is SYGVKD in the germline V gene. With 6 bases clipped from V and 6 bases from J, the junction kept 8 bases outside the gene matches.

This clonotype was seen at least ten times. The chain employs TRBV10-3 and TRBJ2-1, with D possibly being TRBD2 (5 bases). The length of the CDR3 is 12 residues. CDR1 is ENHRY and CDR2 is SYGVKD in the germline V gene. V lost 9 bases to trimming and J lost 6 bases, with 12 bases between them. The CDR3 spells CAIGLSGNEQFF. DNA of the CDR3: TGTGCCATTGGACTTTCGGGCAATGAGCAGTTCTTC.

This clonotype was observed at least ten times. V gene TRBV20-1 combines with J gene TRBJ2-6; D might be TRBD2 (6 bases). The germline V gene has CDR1 DFQATT and CDR2 SNEGSKA (reference sequence). CDR3 length: 18 amino acids. Trimming shortened V by 0 bases and J by 0 bases, and 15 bases separated the two germline ends. CDR3 sequence: CSARDRRDVRSGANVLTF. CDR3 nucleotides: TGCAGTGCTAGAGATCGGCGGGACGTTCGCTCTGGGGCCAACGTCCTGACTTTC.

This clonotype is medium-sized (0.01 to 0.1%) within its sample. The V call is TRBV5-1, the J call TRBJ2-1; 8 nucleotides agree with TRBD2. Trimming at V came to 4 bases and at J to 4 bases, leaving 7 bases not matched to a gene. The CDR3 loop spans 15 amino acids. Germline V gives CDR1 SGHRS, CDR2 YFSETQ. DNA for the CDR3: TGCGCCAGCAGCGACTCCGGGACTAGATACAATGAGCAGTTCTTC. Encoded protein: CASSDSGTRYNEQFF.

This clonotype has ten or more counts. The V gene is TRBV13, the J gene TRBJ2-3; no firm D call. This CDR3 contains 10 residues. Germline loops: CDR1 PRHDT, CDR2 FYEKMQ (reference sequence). The germline V and J ends were trimmed by 8 bases and 1 base, with 1 base remaining between them. CDR3 DNA: TGTGCCAGCGGCACAGATACGCAGTATTTT. Translated: CASGTDTQYF.